This TCR beta chain was observed in a study of blood T cells in healthy people across ages. A second PCR of 7 to 11 cycles used a sample-barcoded 5' primer and a J-beta primer mix. A template-switch adaptor that had 12 random nucleotides put a tag on each cDNA molecule. TCRdb reprocessed the 5' RACE reads with MiXCR, giving one entry per CDR3 protein. The sample lists fewer than 2,000,000 distinct CDR3 sequences, roughly two fifths occurring once. For this clonotype: The junction shows a germline mismatch at one end, possibly a read error.

This clonotype originated in a human donor in good health. Source material: blood.

CDR3 in amino acids: CVISEHYEQYF. The CDR3 nucleotides read TGTGTCATCAGTGAGCACTACGAGCAGTACTTC. The chain combines TRBV10-3 with TRBJ2-7; D not certain. From germline, CDR1 is ENHRY and CDR2 SYGVKD. The CDR3 is made up of 11 amino acids.